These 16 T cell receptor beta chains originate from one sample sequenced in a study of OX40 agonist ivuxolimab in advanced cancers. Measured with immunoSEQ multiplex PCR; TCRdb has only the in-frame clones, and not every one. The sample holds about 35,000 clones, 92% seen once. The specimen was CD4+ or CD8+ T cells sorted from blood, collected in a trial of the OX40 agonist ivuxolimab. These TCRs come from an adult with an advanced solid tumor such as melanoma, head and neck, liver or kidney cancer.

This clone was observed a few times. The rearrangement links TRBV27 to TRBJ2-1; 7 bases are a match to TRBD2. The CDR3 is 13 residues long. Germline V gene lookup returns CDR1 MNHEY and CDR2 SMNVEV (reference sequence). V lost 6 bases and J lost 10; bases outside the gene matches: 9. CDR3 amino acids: CASRSTVAGEQFF. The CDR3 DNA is TGTGCCAGCAGGTCGACCGTAGCGGGCGAGCAGTTCTTC.

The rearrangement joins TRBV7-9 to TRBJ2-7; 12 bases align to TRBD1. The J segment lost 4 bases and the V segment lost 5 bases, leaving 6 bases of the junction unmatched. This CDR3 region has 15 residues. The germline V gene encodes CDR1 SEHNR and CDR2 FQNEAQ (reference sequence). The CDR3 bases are TGTGCCAGCAGCCCTGGGACAGGGGGCCGATACGAGCAGTACTTC. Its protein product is CASSPGTGGRYEQYF.

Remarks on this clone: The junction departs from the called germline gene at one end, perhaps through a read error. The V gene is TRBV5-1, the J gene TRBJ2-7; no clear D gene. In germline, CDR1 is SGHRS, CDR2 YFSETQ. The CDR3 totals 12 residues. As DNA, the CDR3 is TGCGCCAGCAGCTACTCCTCCTACGGGCAGTACTTC. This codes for CASSYSSYGQYF.

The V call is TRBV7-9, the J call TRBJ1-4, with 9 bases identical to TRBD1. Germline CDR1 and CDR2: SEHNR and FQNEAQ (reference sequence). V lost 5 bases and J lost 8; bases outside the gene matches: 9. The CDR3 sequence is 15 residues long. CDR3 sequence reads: CASSQRQGVGEKLFF. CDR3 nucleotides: TGTGCCAGCAGCCAACGACAGGGGGTAGGGGAAAAACTGTTTTTT.

For the CDR3, the DNA is TGTGCCAGCCGAAACAGGGAGCATATCTATGGCTACACCTTC. It encodes CASRNREHIYGYTF. The genes are TRBV6-6 and TRBJ1-2; a possible D gene is TRBD1 (6 bases). With 8 bases removed from V and 4 bases from J, the gap between germline ends came to 17 bases. This CDR3 is 14 amino acids long. Germline lookup yields CDR1 MNHNY and CDR2 SVGAGI (reference sequence).

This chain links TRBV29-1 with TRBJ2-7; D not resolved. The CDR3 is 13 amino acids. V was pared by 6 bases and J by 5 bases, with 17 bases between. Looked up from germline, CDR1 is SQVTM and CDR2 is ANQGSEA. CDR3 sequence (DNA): TGCAGCGTGGCTGGGGATACGGTCAACGAGCAGTACTTC. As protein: CSVAGDTVNEQYF.

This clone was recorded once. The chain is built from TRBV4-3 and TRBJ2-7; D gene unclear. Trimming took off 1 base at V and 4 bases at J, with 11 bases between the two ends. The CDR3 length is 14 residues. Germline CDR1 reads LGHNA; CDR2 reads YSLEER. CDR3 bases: TGCGCCAGCAGCCAAGCCGCCCGGATATACGAGCAGTACTTC. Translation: CASSQAARIYEQYF.

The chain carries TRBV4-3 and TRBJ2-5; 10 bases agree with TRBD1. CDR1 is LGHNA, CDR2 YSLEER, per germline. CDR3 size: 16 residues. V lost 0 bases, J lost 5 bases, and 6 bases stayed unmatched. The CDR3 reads CASSQDLGQGSETQYF. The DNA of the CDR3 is TGCGCCAGCAGCCAAGATCTGGGACAGGGGAGTGAGACCCAGTACTTC.

The CDR3 protein is CASSQNRQGPTEAFF. The CDR3 bases are TGCGCCAGCAGCCAGAACAGACAGGGCCCCACTGAAGCTTTCTTT. The chain couples TRBV4-3 to TRBJ1-1; 7 bases map to TRBD1. With V trimmed by 3 bases and J by 4 bases, 8 bases remained unmatched. The length of the CDR3 is 15 residues. Germline values: CDR1 LGHNA, CDR2 YSLEER.

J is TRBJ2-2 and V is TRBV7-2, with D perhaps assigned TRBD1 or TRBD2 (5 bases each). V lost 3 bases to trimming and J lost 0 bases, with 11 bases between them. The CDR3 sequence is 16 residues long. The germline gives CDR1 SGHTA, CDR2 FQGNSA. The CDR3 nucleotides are TGTGCCAGCAGCTTCACCGGGACGACGAACACCGGGGAGCTGTTTTTT. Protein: CASSFTGTTNTGELFF.

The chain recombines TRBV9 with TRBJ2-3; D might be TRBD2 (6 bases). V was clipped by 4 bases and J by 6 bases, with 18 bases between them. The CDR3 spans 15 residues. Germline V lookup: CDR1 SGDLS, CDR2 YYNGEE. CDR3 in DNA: TGTGCCAGCAGCTCGCCGGGACGGGGGACCGATACGCAGTATTTT. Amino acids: CASSSPGRGTDTQYF.

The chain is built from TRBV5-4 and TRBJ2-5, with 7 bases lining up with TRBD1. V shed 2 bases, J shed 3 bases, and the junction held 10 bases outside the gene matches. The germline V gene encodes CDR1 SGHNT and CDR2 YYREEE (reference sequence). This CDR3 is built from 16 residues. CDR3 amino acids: CASSFRTLQGEETQYF. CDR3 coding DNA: TGTGCCAGCAGCTTCCGAACACTTCAGGGGGAAGAGACCCAGTACTTC.

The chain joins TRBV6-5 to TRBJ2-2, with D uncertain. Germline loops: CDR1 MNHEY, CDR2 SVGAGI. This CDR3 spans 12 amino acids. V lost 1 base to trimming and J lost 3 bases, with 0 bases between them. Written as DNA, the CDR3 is TGTGCCAGCAGTTACTACACCGGGGAGCTGTTTTTT. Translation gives CASSYYTGELFF.

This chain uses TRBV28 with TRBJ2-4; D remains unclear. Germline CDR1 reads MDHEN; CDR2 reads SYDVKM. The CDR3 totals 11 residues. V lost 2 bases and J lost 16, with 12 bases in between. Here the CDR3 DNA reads TGTGCCAGCAGTTTAGGTGGGGAACAATACTTC. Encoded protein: CASSLGGEQYF.

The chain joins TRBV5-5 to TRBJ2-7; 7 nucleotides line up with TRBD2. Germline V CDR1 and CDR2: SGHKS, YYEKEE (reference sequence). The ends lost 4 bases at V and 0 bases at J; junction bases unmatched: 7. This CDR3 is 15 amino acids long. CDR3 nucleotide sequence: TGTGCCAGCAGCCCGTCTAGCGGAAGCTCCTACGAGCAGTACTTC. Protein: CASSPSSGSSYEQYF.

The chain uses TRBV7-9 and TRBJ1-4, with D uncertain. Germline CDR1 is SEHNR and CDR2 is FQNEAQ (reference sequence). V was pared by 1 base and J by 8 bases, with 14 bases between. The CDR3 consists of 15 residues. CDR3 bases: TGTGCCAGCAGCTTAGGGTCTCCGAGGAAGGAAAAACTGTTTTTT. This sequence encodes CASSLGSPRKEKLFF. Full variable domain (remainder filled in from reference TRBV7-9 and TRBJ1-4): DTGVSQNPRHKITKRGQNVTFRCDPISEHNRLYWYRQTLGQGPEFLTYFQNEAQLEKSRLLSDRFSAERPKGSFSTLEIQRTEQGDSAMYLCASSLGSPRKEKLFFGSGTQLSVL.